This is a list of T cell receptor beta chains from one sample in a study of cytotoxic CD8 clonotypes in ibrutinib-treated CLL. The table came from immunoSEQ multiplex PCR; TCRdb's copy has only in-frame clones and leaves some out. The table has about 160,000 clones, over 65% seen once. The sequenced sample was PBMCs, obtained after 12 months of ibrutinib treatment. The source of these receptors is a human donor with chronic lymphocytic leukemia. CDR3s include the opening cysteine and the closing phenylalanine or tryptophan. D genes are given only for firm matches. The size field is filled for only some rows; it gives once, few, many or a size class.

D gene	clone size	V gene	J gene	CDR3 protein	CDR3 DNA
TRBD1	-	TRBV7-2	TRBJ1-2	CASSSDDRGYRYGYTF	TGTGCCAGCAGCTCCGATGACAGGGGCTACCGCTATGGCTACACCTTC
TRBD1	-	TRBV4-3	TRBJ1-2	CASSQEGQPRGYGYTF	TGCGCCAGCAGCCAAGAGGGACAACCCAGGGGGTATGGCTACACCTTC
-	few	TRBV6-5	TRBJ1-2	CASTTTGAGGYTF	TGTGCCAGCACCACCACGGGGGCGGGGGGCTACACCTTC
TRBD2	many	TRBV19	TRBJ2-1	CATRPLSGGRNEQFF	TGTGCCACCCGCCCCCTTAGCGGGGGGAGGAATGAGCAGTTCTTC
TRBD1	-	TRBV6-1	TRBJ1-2	CASLLQGAYGYTF	TGTGCCAGCCTATTACAGGGGGCCTATGGCTACACCTTC
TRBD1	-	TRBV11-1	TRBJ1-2	CASSVGQRDGYTF	TGTGCCAGCAGCGTGGGACAGCGGGATGGCTACACCTTC
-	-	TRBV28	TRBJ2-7	CASSRQKSSYEQYF	TGTGCCAGCAGTCGGCAGAAAAGCTCCTACGAGCAGTACTTC
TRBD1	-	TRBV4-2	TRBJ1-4	CASSQLGTGATNEKLFF	TGTGCCAGCAGCCAACTGGGGACAGGAGCAACTAATGAAAAACTGTTTTTT
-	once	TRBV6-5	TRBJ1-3	CASSYEASGNTIYF	TGTGCCAGCAGTTACGAGGCCTCTGGAAACACCATATATTTT
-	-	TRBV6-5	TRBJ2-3	CASSNWQGDTQYF	TGTGCCAGCAGTAACTGGCAGGGGGATACGCAGTATTTT
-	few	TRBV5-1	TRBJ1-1	CASSEGTERREAFF	TGCGCCAGCAGCGAAGGGACTGAGAGACGTGAAGCTTTCTTT
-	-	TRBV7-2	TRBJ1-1	CASTTIGRNTEAFF	TGTGCCAGCACCACTATTGGACGGAACACTGAAGCTTTCTTT
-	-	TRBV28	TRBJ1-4	CASSQYTGGWGAMMVREKLFF	TGTGCCAGCAGCCAATATACCGGCGGGTGGGGGGCTATGATGGTGAGGGAAAAACTGTTTTTT
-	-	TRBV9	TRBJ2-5	CASGTGQETQYF	TGTGCCAGCGGAACGGGACAAGAGACCCAGTACTTC
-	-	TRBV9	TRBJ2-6	CASSPRLVRSAGANVLTF	TGTGCCAGCAGCCCCCGTCTTGTGCGATCGGCTGGGGCCAACGTCCTGACTTTC
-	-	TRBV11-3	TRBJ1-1	CASSLGEGRNTEAFF	TGTGCCAGCAGCTTAGGTGAGGGGCGGAACACTGAAGCTTTCTTT
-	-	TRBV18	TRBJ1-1	CASSTLGQSAEAFF	TGTGCCAGCTCCACCCTCGGGCAGAGCGCTGAAGCTTTCTTT
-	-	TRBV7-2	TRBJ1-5	CASSPGPANQPQHF	TGTGCCAGCAGCCCGGGCCCAGCGAATCAGCCCCAGCATTTT
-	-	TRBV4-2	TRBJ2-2	CASSSYTGELFF	TGTGCCAGCAGCTCTTACACCGGGGAGCTGTTTTTT
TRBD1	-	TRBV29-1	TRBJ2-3	CSAVSFPGGMDTDTQYF	TGCAGCGCTGTGTCCTTTCCAGGGGGCATGGACACAGATACGCAGTATTTT
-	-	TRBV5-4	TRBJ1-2	CASSLRGFYGYTF	TGTGCCAGCAGTCTCCGGGGCTTTTATGGCTACACCTTC
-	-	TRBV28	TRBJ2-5	CASRSISWASDETQYF	TGTGCCAGCAGATCCATTAGTTGGGCTAGCGACGAGACCCAGTACTTC
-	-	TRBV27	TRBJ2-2	CASSGWERAASGELFF	TGTGCCAGCAGTGGGTGGGAGCGGGCAGCGTCCGGGGAGCTGTTTTTT
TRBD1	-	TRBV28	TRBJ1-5	CASSRYTGGGGQPQHF	TGTGCCAGCAGCAGGTACACAGGGGGCGGAGGGCAGCCCCAGCATTTT
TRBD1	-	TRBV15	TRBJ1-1	CATSSLDRGENTEAFF	TGTGCCACCAGCAGTCTAGACAGGGGGGAGAACACTGAAGCTTTCTTT
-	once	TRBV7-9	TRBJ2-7	CASSLADTYEQYF	TGTGCCAGCAGCTTAGCAGACACCTACGAGCAGTACTTC
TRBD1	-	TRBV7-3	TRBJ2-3	CASTFGQGARTDTQYF	TGTGCCAGCACCTTTGGACAGGGGGCTAGGACAGATACGCAGTATTTT
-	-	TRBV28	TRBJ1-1	CASSSLGRVGTEAFF	TGTGCCAGCAGTTCCCTAGGGAGGGTGGGTACTGAAGCTTTCTTT
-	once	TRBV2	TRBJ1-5	CASSGDLLGAQPQHF	TGTGCCAGCAGTGGGGATCTCTTGGGGGCTCAGCCCCAGCATTTT
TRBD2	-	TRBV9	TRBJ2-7	CASSSGRGTYEQYF	TGTGCCAGCAGCTCCGGGCGGGGGACCTACGAGCAGTACTTC
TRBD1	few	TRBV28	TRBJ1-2	CASSLNRGNGYTF	TGTGCCAGCAGTTTAAACAGGGGGAATGGCTACACCTTC
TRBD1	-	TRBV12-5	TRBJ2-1	CASGLTPIPGTGARMYNEQFF	TGTGCTAGTGGTTTAACCCCAATCCCCGGGACAGGGGCGAGGATGTACAATGAGCAGTTCTTC
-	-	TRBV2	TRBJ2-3	CASPRGGLGGYTDTQYF	TGTGCCAGTCCTCGGGGGGGACTAGGGGGCTACACAGATACGCAGTATTTT
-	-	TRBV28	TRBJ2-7	CASRPGTSYWEQYF	TGTGCCAGCAGACCCGGGACATCCTACTGGGAGCAGTACTTC
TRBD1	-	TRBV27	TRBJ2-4	CASSSSGTGGGIQYF	TGTGCCAGCAGTTCCTCCGGGACAGGGGGCGGCATTCAGTACTTC
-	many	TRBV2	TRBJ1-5	CASLAGGDPFLYSNQPQHF	TGTGCCAGTTTAGCGGGGGGAGACCCCTTCCTATATAGCAATCAGCCCCAGCATTTT
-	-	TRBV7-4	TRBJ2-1	CASSSAFTPISYNEQFF	TGTGCCAGCAGCTCCGCCTTCACACCAATCTCCTACAATGAGCAGTTCTTC
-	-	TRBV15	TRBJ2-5	CATSRGGRQETQYF	TGTGCCACCAGCAGAGGAGGCAGGCAAGAGACCCAGTACTTC
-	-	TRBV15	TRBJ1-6	CATSRVWGRGATLSSYNSPLHF	TGTGCCACCAGCAGAGTTTGGGGAAGGGGGGCCACCTTGAGCTCCTATAATTCACCCCTCCACTTT
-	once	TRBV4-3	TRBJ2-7	CASSQVYGRGSEQYF	TGCGCCAGCAGCCAAGTATACGGCCGAGGGTCCGAGCAGTACTTC
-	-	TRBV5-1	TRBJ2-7	CASSPQGRGDEQYF	TGCGCCAGCAGCCCCCAGGGTAGGGGGGACGAGCAGTACTTC
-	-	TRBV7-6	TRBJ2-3	CASSPRGSATDTQYF	TGTGCCAGCAGCCCGCGGGGTAGCGCCACAGATACGCAGTATTTT